These 32 T cell receptor beta chains were all obtained from the same sample, sequenced in a study of response to subunit inactivated influenza vaccine. TCRdb processed the RT-PCR reads anew with MiXCR; each CDR3 protein has one entry. The profile shows about 500,000 distinct CDR3 sequences, 16% of them singletons. The sequencing here drew on CD4+ T cells sorted from PBMCs, taken roughly 24 months after vaccination. These receptors came from a man aged 50 to 69 who received an inactivated influenza vaccine.

The chain has TRBV6-1 and TRBJ2-5; D assignment may be TRBD1 or TRBD2 (5 bases each). CDR1 and CDR2 (germline): MNHNS, SASEGT. The CDR3 runs to 15 residues. V shed 6 bases and J shed 5 bases, with 19 bases lying between them. The CDR3 bases are TGTGCCAGCAGCTCCGGGGCAGGGTTTAGGGAGACCCAGTACTTC. It yields the protein CASSSGAGFRETQYF.

This clonotype was seen a few times. The V and J genes are TRBV10-3 and TRBJ2-1; 11 nucleotides align to TRBD2. The J segment lost 4 bases and the V segment lost 10 bases, leaving 9 bases of the junction unmatched. This CDR3 comprises 15 residues. Germline V gives CDR1 ENHRY, CDR2 SYGVKD. The CDR3 loop is CATVAGGPGYNEQFF. CDR3 DNA: TGTGCCACCGTAGCGGGAGGGCCGGGTTACAATGAGCAGTTCTTC.

CDR3 residues: CASSYANFGAGSYEQYF. In nucleotides, the CDR3 is TGTGCCAGCAGTTACGCAAATTTCGGGGCAGGCTCCTACGAGCAGTACTTC. The V gene is TRBV6-2 or TRBV6-3, the J gene TRBJ2-7, with D perhaps matching TRBD1 or TRBD2 (5 bases each). CDR3 length equals 17 residues. V gave up 2 bases and J gave up 0 bases, with 17 bases separating them. The germline CDR1 and CDR2 sequences are MNHEY and SVGEGT.

This clonotype was seen ten or more times. This sequence joins TRBV7-2 and TRBJ2-7; tentative D call: TRBD2 (6 bases). CDR1 and CDR2 (germline): SGHTA, FQGNSA. V lost 4 bases, J lost 0 bases, and 10 bases lay in between. This CDR3 region has 14 residues. This chain's CDR3 is CASSSGLPSYEQYF. CDR3 sequence (DNA): TGTGCCAGCAGCTCGGGACTCCCCTCCTACGAGCAGTACTTC.

A few counts support this clonotype. The chain has TRBV7-2 and TRBJ1-5; D is unclear. V lost 0 bases, J lost 0 bases, and 6 bases lay in between. This CDR3 is built from 15 residues. Looked up from germline, CDR1 is SGHTA and CDR2 is FQGNSA. CDR3 sequence (DNA): TGTGCCAGCAGCTTAGCTGGGGTTAGCAATCAGCCCCAGCATTTT. Protein: CASSLAGVSNQPQHF.

The rearrangement uses TRBV4-2 and TRBJ1-4, with D unclear. This CDR3 spans 18 amino acids. Germline lookup yields CDR1 LGHNA and CDR2 YNFKEQ. V lost 0 bases, J lost 0 bases, and 14 bases lay in between. CDR3 bases: TGTGCCAGCAGCCAAGATGTGGCAGGCAAAACAACTAATGAAAAACTGTTTTTT. It encodes CASSQDVAGKTTNEKLFF.

A few counts support this clonotype. The chain couples TRBV4-3 to TRBJ2-5; 10 positions agree with TRBD2. CDR3 length: 18 amino acids. CDR1 LGHNA and CDR2 YSLEER come from the germline V gene. V lost 0 bases and J lost 5; bases outside the gene matches: 12. The DNA of the CDR3 is TGCGCCAGCAGCCAAGATCTGGGGTCTAGCGGGAGCGGGGAGACCCAGTACTTC. As protein: CASSQDLGSSGSGETQYF.

This clonotype appeared a few times. The V gene is TRBV5-1, the J gene TRBJ2-3, with TRBD2 identical over 16 bases. This CDR3 contains 19 residues. V shed 3 bases and J 4 bases; nucleotides not matched to a gene: 11. Germline V gene lookup returns CDR1 SGHRS and CDR2 YFSETQ. The CDR3 spells CASSSLGTSGRALSDTQYF. In nucleotides, the CDR3 is TGCGCCAGCAGCTCGCTAGGGACTAGCGGGAGGGCCTTGTCAGATACGCAGTATTTT.

This clonotype was seen more than once but under ten times. V gene TRBV27 combines with J gene TRBJ1-5; TRBD1 might be the D (5 bases). CDR1 is MNHEY and CDR2 is SMNVEV in the germline V gene (reference sequence). V was clipped by 5 bases and J by 6 bases, with 17 bases between them. The CDR3 has 15 residues. CDR3 sequence (DNA): TGTGCCAGCAGTCCGAGGGATAAGAGGGGTCAGCCCCAGCATTTT. This gives the protein CASSPRDKRGQPQHF.

The sample holds a few counts of this clonotype. The rearrangement joins TRBV5-1 to TRBJ2-7, with D possibly matching TRBD1 (5 bases). The V end lost 2 bases, the J end lost 2 bases, and 14 bases lay between the germline ends. CDR1 is SGHRS and CDR2 is YFSETQ in the germline V gene. This CDR3 comprises 15 residues. Here the CDR3 reads CASSFGTGTPYEQYF. The CDR3 DNA reads TGCGCCAGCAGCTTTGGTACAGGCACCCCCTACGAGCAGTACTTC.

V and J are TRBV4-2 and TRBJ1-6; 9 nucleotides match TRBD1. After removal of 3 bases from V and 4 bases from J, the junction contained 4 bases not matched to a gene. Germline assignment: CDR1 LGHNA and CDR2 YNFKEQ. This CDR3 spans 16 amino acids. For the CDR3, the DNA is TGTGCCAGCAGCCAGACAGGGGGAGGATATAATTCACCCCTCCACTTT. Translated: CASSQTGGGYNSPLHF.

This clonotype has a count of ten or more. The CDR3, as DNA: TGTGCCAGCAGCTTGTATGCGGGGTATGGAAACACCATATATTTT. It is translated as CASSLYAGYGNTIYF. The rearrangement links TRBV7-2 to TRBJ1-3; D unclear. The germline V gene has CDR1 SGHTA and CDR2 FQGNSA. This CDR3 spans 15 amino acids. Trimming shortened V by 3 bases and J by 3 bases, and 12 bases separated the two germline ends.

There are a few counts of this clonotype. The chain couples TRBV29-1 to TRBJ2-4, with 11 positions matching TRBD1. Germline CDR1 reads SQVTM; CDR2 reads ANQGSEA. This CDR3 is built from 12 residues. The ends lost 7 bases at V and 12 bases at J; junction bases unmatched: 8. CDR3 sequence reads: CSARGTGGNQYF. CDR3 bases: TGCAGCGCGCGTGGGACAGGGGGAAATCAGTACTTC.

The chain combines TRBV21-1 with TRBJ2-7. TRBV21-1 counts as a pseudogene. The CDR3 is made up of 13 amino acids. The CDR3 region has the DNA TGTGCCAGCAGCCATCGACGGCCCTACGAGCAGTACTTC. This encodes CASSHRRPYEQYF.

This clonotype occurred a few times. The CDR3 reads CASSLDRQGALNEQFF. CDR3 nucleotide sequence: TGTGCCAGCAGCTTAGATCGGCAGGGGGCCTTGAATGAGCAGTTCTTC. The V gene is TRBV11-2, the J gene TRBJ2-1, with TRBD1 identical over 8 bases. The ends lost 0 bases at V and 7 bases at J; junction bases unmatched: 8. Per germline, CDR1 SGHAT and CDR2 FQNNGV. The CDR3 length is 16 residues.

The V gene is TRBV29-1, the J gene TRBJ1-2; no clear D. Germline lookup yields CDR1 SQVTM and CDR2 ANQGSEA. CDR3 length: 13 amino acids. Trimming stripped 7 bases from V and 8 bases from J, with 20 bases between. In DNA form, the CDR3 reads TGCAGCGACCGCCCTCTAAAAGGGCTGGGCTACACCTTC. It is translated as CSDRPLKGLGYTF.

This chain connects TRBV21-1 to TRBJ2-7; the table's D call of TRBD2 was not tested on the DNA. TRBV21-1 is tagged as a pseudogene. This CDR3 has 16 residues. CDR3 bases: TGTGCCAGCAGCCCCCGGACTAGCGGGAGTCACTACGAGCAGTACTTC. Translating it yields CASSPRTSGSHYEQYF.

The chain is built from TRBV4-3 and TRBJ2-1, with a tentative D call TRBD1 (5 bases). Germline CDR1 reads LGHNA; CDR2 reads YSLEER. CDR3 length: 13 residues. Trimming stripped 2 bases from V and 9 bases from J, with 11 bases between. The CDR3 loop reads CASSQNQDSEQFF. The CDR3 DNA follows: TGCGCCAGCAGCCAAAACCAAGACAGTGAGCAGTTCTTC.

The chain employs TRBV29-1 and TRBJ2-7, with 11 positions matching TRBD1. The CDR3 extends over 14 amino acids. V trimming: 4 bases; J trimming: 2 bases; junction bases outside the gene matches: 4. Germline-derived CDR1 and CDR2 are SQVTM and ANQGSEA. CDR3 region: CSVVQGQGAYEQYF. The DNA of the CDR3 is TGCAGCGTTGTTCAGGGACAGGGGGCCTACGAGCAGTACTTC.

The V and J genes are TRBV4-2 and TRBJ1-3, with no clear D. The CDR3 contains 18 residues. The germline V gene encodes CDR1 LGHNA and CDR2 YNFKEQ. V lost 0 bases to trimming and J lost 0 bases, with 15 bases between them. The CDR3 nucleotides are TGTGCCAGCAGCCAAGAAGTCCCCCGGGTTGGCTCTGGAAACACCATATATTTT. Translated, it gives CASSQEVPRVGSGNTIYF.

The genes are TRBV11-2 and TRBJ2-7; maybe TRBD2 (5 bases). The CDR3 runs 14 residues. V lost 5 bases to trimming and J lost 5 bases, with 16 bases between them. From germline, CDR1 is SGHAT and CDR2 FQNNGV. The CDR3 protein is CASSPITGYDEQYF. CDR3 in DNA: TGTGCCAGCAGCCCGATCACGGGGTACGACGAGCAGTACTTC.

The sample holds a few counts of this clonotype. This rearrangement joins TRBV20-1 to TRBJ2-7, with D maybe TRBD1 (6 bases). Germline V lookup: CDR1 DFQATT, CDR2 SNEGSKA (reference sequence). Trimming shortened V by 5 bases and J by 4 bases, and 9 bases separated the two germline ends. The CDR3 has 11 residues. The CDR3, as DNA: TGCAGTGCTGCAGGGGATTACGAGCAGTACTTC. Translating it yields CSAAGDYEQYF.

At least ten counts were recorded for this clonotype. The chain carries TRBV20-1 and TRBJ2-2, with no clear D. CDR1 DFQATT and CDR2 SNEGSKA come from the germline V gene (reference sequence). Trimming removed 6 bases at V and 2 bases at J, with 13 bases between. The CDR3 contains 14 residues. For the CDR3, the DNA is TGCAGTGCGCAAACCCAGATCAACACCGGGGAGCTGTTTTTT. Protein: CSAQTQINTGELFF.

The chain uses TRBV2 and TRBJ1-1; 8 bases agree with TRBD1. CDR1 and CDR2 from the germline V gene are SNHLY and FYNNEI. The CDR3 extends over 14 amino acids. V lost 6 bases, J lost 7 bases, and 10 bases stayed unmatched. The CDR3: CASRTGTGSHEAFF. The CDR3 DNA follows: TGTGCCAGCAGGACCGGGACAGGCTCTCATGAAGCTTTCTTT.

This clonotype was seen a few times. V usage is TRBV27 and J usage is TRBJ1-5; D might be TRBD1 (5 bases). CDR3 length equals 17 residues. V lost 0 bases, J lost 2 bases, and 14 bases lay in between. Germline V gives CDR1 MNHEY, CDR2 SMNVEV (reference sequence). CDR3 residues: CASSLSIRDPGNQPQHF. The CDR3 DNA reads TGTGCCAGCAGTTTATCGATAAGGGACCCAGGCAATCAGCCCCAGCATTTT.

This clonotype was recorded a few times. The chain couples TRBV5-1 to TRBJ1-1; D unresolved. Germline values: CDR1 SGHRS, CDR2 YFSETQ. V was cut by 0 bases and J by 6 bases, with 9 bases left in between. The CDR3 sequence is 13 residues long. The CDR3 loop reads CASSLDGFAEAFF. Here the CDR3 DNA reads TGCGCCAGCAGCTTGGACGGGTTCGCTGAAGCTTTCTTT.

This clonotype was seen more than once but under ten times. V gene TRBV11-2 combines with J gene TRBJ2-1; D may be TRBD2 (5 bases). CDR1 is SGHAT, CDR2 FQNNGV, per germline. V was pared by 0 bases and J by 4 bases, with 10 bases between. The CDR3 has 15 amino acids. The CDR3 DNA sequence: TGTGCCAGCAGCTTAGAAGGCGGGCCATACAATGAGCAGTTCTTC. Its protein is CASSLEGGPYNEQFF.

The chain combines TRBV3-1 with TRBJ2-5; TRBD2 is a possible D gene (6 bases). This CDR3 contains 14 residues. The germline CDR1 and CDR2 sequences are LGHDT and YNNKEL (reference sequence). The V end lost 2 bases, the J end lost 5 bases, and 12 bases lay between the germline ends. Here the CDR3 reads CASSQPGLLETQYF. As DNA, the CDR3 is TGTGCCAGCAGCCAACCGGGACTTCTTGAGACCCAGTACTTC.

V and J are TRBV12-3 or TRBV12-4 and TRBJ1-2; TRBD1 is a possible D gene (6 bases). The CDR3 loop spans 14 amino acids. V was cut by 1 base and J by 5 bases, with 11 bases left in between. CDR3 region: CASSLDGTSYGYTF. The CDR3 nucleotides are TGTGCCAGCAGTTTAGACGGGACATCTTATGGCTACACCTTC.

This clonotype has a handful of counts. This chain uses TRBV12-3 or TRBV12-4 with TRBJ2-2, with D possibly being TRBD1 (6 bases). The CDR3 has 16 residues. The V gene lost 6 bases and the J gene lost 2 bases, with 16 bases spanning the gap. The CDR3 spells CASSQKIGGNTGELFF. CDR3 coding DNA: TGTGCCAGCAGCCAGAAGATAGGGGGAAACACCGGGGAGCTGTTTTTT.

The rearrangement joins TRBV24-1 to TRBJ2-3; 13 bases are a match to TRBD2. In germline, CDR1 is KGHDR, CDR2 SFDVKD. The J segment lost 3 bases and the V segment lost 6 bases, leaving 5 bases of the junction unmatched. The CDR3 length is 16 residues. CDR3 in DNA: TGTGCCACCAGTACCCGGACTAGCGGGAGTACAGATACGCAGTATTTT. This encodes CATSTRTSGSTDTQYF.

This clonotype was counted between two and nine times. The genes are TRBV6-1 and TRBJ2-6; D remains unclear. There are 13 residues in the CDR3. The V end lost 6 bases, the J end lost 1 base, and 4 bases lay between the germline ends. From germline, CDR1 is MNHNS and CDR2 SASEGT. This chain's CDR3 is CASRTSGANVLTF. CDR3 bases: TGTGCCAGCAGAACTTCTGGGGCCAACGTCCTGACTTTC.